This T cell receptor (beta chain) stems from a study of CD8 T cells in ankylosing spondylitis. Findings and limits, study-wide: Clones linked to disease were reported to show significant enrichment in matched ankylosing spondylitis synovial fluid.

MiXCR was run by TCRdb on the 5' RACE reads, yielding one entry per CDR3 protein. The table lists roughly 190,000 distinct CDR3 sequences, around 13% of them singletons, with approximately 16% in the top ten. This clonotype was seen a few times. Its antigen is unknown. Sequencing was done on a sample of blood, either unsorted or a sorted T cell fraction (not recorded which). This TCR came from a male donor with ankylosing spondylitis or in good health (not recorded which).

CDR3 bases: TGTGCCAGCGATCCGGTCGGGGGGGTCGGGGAGCTGTTTTTT. Encoded protein: CASDPVGGVGELFF. This chain uses TRBV27 with TRBJ2-2; 8 positions match TRBD2. Germline CDR1 is MNHEY and CDR2 is SMNVEV (reference sequence). The CDR3 is 14 amino acids. V lost 8 bases, J lost 7 bases, and 9 bases stayed unmatched.